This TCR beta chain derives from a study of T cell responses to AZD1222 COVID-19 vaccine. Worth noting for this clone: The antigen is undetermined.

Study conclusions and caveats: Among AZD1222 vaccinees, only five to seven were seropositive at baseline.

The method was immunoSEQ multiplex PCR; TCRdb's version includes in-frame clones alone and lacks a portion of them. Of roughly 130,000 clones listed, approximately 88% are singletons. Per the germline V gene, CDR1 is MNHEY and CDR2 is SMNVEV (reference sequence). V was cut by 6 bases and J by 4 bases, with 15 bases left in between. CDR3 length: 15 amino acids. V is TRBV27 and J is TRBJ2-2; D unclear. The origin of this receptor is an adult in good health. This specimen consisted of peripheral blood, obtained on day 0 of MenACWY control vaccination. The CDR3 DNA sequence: TGTGCCAGCAGATCAATGGGGAATCCCACCGGGGAGCTGTTTTTT. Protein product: CASRSMGNPTGELFF.